The 2 T cell receptor beta chains listed next were all sequenced from one sample in a study of blood T cell repertoires in COVID-19. Repertoires were generated with immunoSEQ multiplex PCR, while TCRdb's copy carries only in-frame clones and drops some. The data show 200,000 to 250,000 clones, around 82% seen once. The sequencing sample was made of peripheral blood. These receptors were taken from a woman between 70 and 85 years old with acute or convalescent COVID-19.

V is TRBV3-1 (or the pseudogene TRBV3-2) and J is TRBJ1-1; 8 bases line up with TRBD1. The CDR3 is 16 amino acids. Germline V lookup: CDR1 LGHDT, CDR2 YNNKEL (reference sequence). The V segment lost 3 bases and the J segment 4 bases; nucleotides outside the gene matches: 10. Here the CDR3 reads CASSHVWTGIGTEAFF. CDR3 in DNA: TGTGCCAGCAGCCATGTGTGGACAGGGATTGGCACTGAAGCTTTCTTT.

This clone appeared a single time. The chain carries TRBV18 and TRBJ2-2; perhaps TRBD1 as D (5 bases). V lost 1 base, J lost 4 bases, and 13 bases lay in between. The CDR3 spans 16 residues. Germline lookup yields CDR1 KGHSH and CDR2 LQKENI. CDR3 loop: CASSPQGKSSTGELFF. The CDR3 bases are TGTGCCAGCTCACCACAGGGGAAAAGTAGCACCGGGGAGCTGTTTTTT.